This paragraph reports one T cell receptor beta chain. The template used for profiling TCR beta VDJ and CDR3 was genomic DNA. Via MiXCR, TCRdb re-called the reads, giving one row per CDR3 protein. The sample has 130,000 or so distinct CDR3 sequences; approximately 50% are singletons. The sample originates from a study of CD8+CD57+ T cells in acquired aplastic anemia. Only patients with CD8+CD57+ cell expansion on flow cytometry were chosen for sequencing. CDR3 length equals 12 residues. CDR1 and CDR2 (germline): SEHNR, FQNEAQ (reference sequence). Trimming took 8 bases from V and 0 from J, leaving 7 bases between them.

The source of this sequence is a human donor with aplastic anemia. The specimen was sorted CD4+, CD8+, or CD8+CD57+ T cells (not recorded which) from PBMCs. This chain links TRBV7-9 with TRBJ1-1; the D gene is possibly TRBD1 (6 bases). CDR3 nucleotide sequence: TGTGCCAGCGACAGGTTGAACACTGAAGCTTTCTTT. Protein: CASDRLNTEAFF. Full variable domain (missing parts from reference TRBV7-9 and TRBJ1-1): DTGVSQNPRHKITKRGQNVTFRCDPISEHNRLYWYRQTLGQGPEFLTYFQNEAQLEKSRLLSDRFSAERPKGSFSTLEIQRTEQGDSAMYLCASDRLNTEAFFGQGTRLTVV.